A selection of T cell receptor beta chains follows, all from one sample in a study of regulatory T cells in long-lasting Graves disease. TCRdb analysed the multiplex PCR reads with MiXCR anew, one entry per CDR3 protein. The sample carries roughly 490,000 distinct CDR3 sequences, 20% to 25% recorded once. Sequencing was performed on peripheral blood mononuclear cells (PBMCs), taken when the disease was refractory, from a patient treated with antithyroid drugs. These TCRs come from a female donor with Graves disease. Both conserved end residues are part of each CDR3. Each record gives: J gene, V gene, clone size, D gene, CDR3 protein, CDR3 DNA. D genes are given only for firm matches. Clone sizes are given selectively: once, few, many, or a class where the clone is expanded.

J gene: TRBJ2-7
V gene: TRBV30
clone size: -
D gene: -
CDR3 protein: CAWTRGGYEQYF
CDR3 DNA: TGTGCCTGGACCCGAGGGGGGTACGAGCAGTACTTC

J gene: TRBJ2-7
V gene: TRBV9
clone size: many
D gene: TRBD1
CDR3 protein: CASSPWTGGTEQYF
CDR3 DNA: TGTGCCAGCAGCCCGTGGACAGGGGGCACCGAGCAGTACTTC

J gene: TRBJ2-3
V gene: TRBV18
clone size: few
D gene: -
CDR3 protein: CASSRTANADTQYF
CDR3 DNA: TGTGCCAGCTCAAGGACAGCGAATGCAGATACGCAGTATTTT

J gene: TRBJ2-7
V gene: TRBV5-1
clone size: -
D gene: TRBD2
CDR3 protein: CASSPRGLAGVSYEQYF
CDR3 DNA: TGCGCCAGCAGCCCGAGAGGGCTAGCGGGAGTTTCCTACGAGCAGTACTTC

J gene: TRBJ2-2
V gene: TRBV2
clone size: many
D gene: -
CDR3 protein: CASSRGIGELFF
CDR3 DNA: TGTGCCAGTAGCAGGGGAATCGGGGAGCTGTTTTTT

J gene: TRBJ1-1
V gene: TRBV5-1
clone size: many
D gene: -
CDR3 protein: CASSLGFRGNPNTEAFF
CDR3 DNA: TGCGCCAGCAGCTTGGGGTTCCGGGGTAACCCGAACACTGAAGCTTTCTTT

J gene: TRBJ2-5
V gene: TRBV15
clone size: few
D gene: TRBD1
CDR3 protein: CATSGLTGEVETQYF
CDR3 DNA: TGTGCCACCAGCGGCCTGACAGGGGAGGTAGAGACCCAGTACTTC

J gene: TRBJ1-3
V gene: TRBV28
clone size: -
D gene: -
CDR3 protein: CASSPPSWYGNTIYF
CDR3 DNA: TGTGCCAGCAGTCCCCCCAGTTGGTATGGAAACACCATATATTTT

J gene: TRBJ2-7
V gene: TRBV28
clone size: many
D gene: -
CDR3 protein: CASSFIGPHYEQYF
CDR3 DNA: TGTGCCAGCAGTTTCATTGGGCCGCACTACGAGCAGTACTTC

J gene: TRBJ2-3
V gene: TRBV6-1
clone size: -
D gene: -
CDR3 protein: CASSESTWETDTQYF
CDR3 DNA: TGTGCCAGCAGTGAATCCACGTGGGAGACAGATACGCAGTATTTT

J gene: TRBJ1-1
V gene: TRBV28
clone size: many
D gene: TRBD1
CDR3 protein: CASSLSDRKNTEAFF
CDR3 DNA: TGTGCCAGCAGTTTATCGGACAGGAAAAACACTGAAGCTTTCTTT

J gene: TRBJ2-7
V gene: TRBV25-1
clone size: many
D gene: TRBD1
CDR3 protein: CASSGQGEGRSYEQYF
CDR3 DNA: TGTGCCAGCAGTGGACAGGGGGAAGGTAGGTCCTACGAGCAGTACTTC

J gene: TRBJ1-5
V gene: TRBV28
clone size: many
D gene: -
CDR3 protein: CASSSSGRNQPQHF
CDR3 DNA: TGTGCCAGCAGTTCTTCCGGTCGGAATCAGCCCCAGCATTTT

J gene: TRBJ2-4
V gene: TRBV15
clone size: many
D gene: -
CDR3 protein: CATSRTRDGPRNIQYF
CDR3 DNA: TGTGCCACCAGCAGAACCCGGGACGGACCCCGAAACATTCAGTACTTC

J gene: TRBJ1-1
V gene: TRBV27
clone size: many
D gene: -
CDR3 protein: CASRLSPGPLNTEAFF
CDR3 DNA: TGTGCCAGCAGACTAAGTCCGGGACCCTTGAACACTGAAGCTTTCTTT

J gene: TRBJ1-5
V gene: TRBV12-3/TRBV12-4
clone size: few
D gene: TRBD1
CDR3 protein: CVSSLAAGGADQPQHF
CDR3 DNA: TGTGTCAGCAGTTTAGCGGCAGGGGGCGCGGATCAGCCCCAGCATTTT

J gene: TRBJ1-1
V gene: TRBV27
clone size: few
D gene: -
CDR3 protein: CASSSDSLNTEAFF
CDR3 DNA: TGTGCCAGCAGTTCCGACAGCCTGAACACTGAAGCTTTCTTT

J gene: TRBJ2-5
V gene: TRBV20-1
clone size: many
D gene: -
CDR3 protein: CSARGGAAQETQYF
CDR3 DNA: TGCAGTGCCAGGGGTGGGGCGGCCCAAGAGACCCAGTACTTC

J gene: TRBJ2-2
V gene: TRBV2
clone size: many
D gene: -
CDR3 protein: CASSDPGGAGTGELFF
CDR3 DNA: TGTGCCAGCAGTGATCCGGGGGGCGCTGGCACCGGGGAGCTGTTTTTT

J gene: TRBJ1-5
V gene: TRBV18
clone size: few
D gene: -
CDR3 protein: CASSQSWGEDQPQHF
CDR3 DNA: TGTGCCAGCTCACAGTCGTGGGGGGAAGATCAGCCCCAGCATTTT

J gene: TRBJ2-1
V gene: TRBV28
clone size: few
D gene: TRBD2
CDR3 protein: CASSFHKTSGSYNEQFF
CDR3 DNA: TGTGCCAGCAGTTTCCATAAGACTAGCGGGAGTTACAATGAGCAGTTCTTC

J gene: TRBJ1-1
V gene: TRBV12-3/TRBV12-4
clone size: many
D gene: -
CDR3 protein: CASTSTENTEAFF
CDR3 DNA: TGTGCCAGCACCTCCACAGAGAACACTGAAGCTTTCTTT

J gene: TRBJ2-5
V gene: TRBV6-1
clone size: many
D gene: TRBD2
CDR3 protein: CASQFAGETQTQYF
CDR3 DNA: TGTGCCAGCCAGTTCGCGGGAGAGACACAGACCCAGTACTTC

J gene: TRBJ1-4
V gene: TRBV7-6
clone size: few
D gene: -
CDR3 protein: CASSSTWHLLATNEKLFF
CDR3 DNA: TGTGCCAGCAGCTCAACCTGGCACCTCCTGGCAACTAATGAAAAACTGTTTTTT

J gene: TRBJ1-5
V gene: TRBV7-2
clone size: -
D gene: -
CDR3 protein: CASSRPASTSNQPQHF
CDR3 DNA: TGTGCCAGCAGCAGACCCGCGTCCACTAGCAATCAGCCCCAGCATTTT

J gene: TRBJ2-2
V gene: TRBV10-3
clone size: -
D gene: TRBD2
CDR3 protein: CAIRDASGGRTGELFF
CDR3 DNA: TGTGCCATCAGGGACGCTAGCGGGGGGCGCACCGGGGAGCTGTTTTTT